This T cell receptor (beta chain) originates from a study of blood T cells in healthy people across ages. Whole-study context: The template switching approach captured approximately one barcoded beta molecule for every two T cells. Points from the study as a whole: Investigators viewed diversity estimates from one million T cells as underestimates, the study reported.

The amount of total RNA extracted per sample was at least 5.5 micrograms. This CDR3 comprises 14 residues. Germline V lookup: CDR1 DFQATT, CDR2 SNEGSKA (reference sequence). V gave up 1 base and J gave up 6 bases; unmatched junction bases: 5. Combining a sample-barcoded 5' primer with a J-beta primer mix, a second PCR ran for about 7 to 11 cycles. TCRdb reprocessed the 5' RACE reads with MiXCR, giving one entry per CDR3 protein. The data show about 720,000 distinct CDR3 sequences, with roughly 25% seen just once and under 4% held by the top ten. This clonotype was seen only a few times. Antigen: not known. The data were also submitted as part of a second study, on T cells of mothers and their children.

The TCR comes from a boy aged 5-17 years in good health. The chain employs TRBV20-1 and TRBJ2-4, with TRBD1 matching over 8 bases. The source material was blood. The CDR3: CSARAGTGVNIQYF. The CDR3 DNA reads as TGCAGTGCTAGAGCCGGGACAGGAGTAAACATTCAGTACTTC.